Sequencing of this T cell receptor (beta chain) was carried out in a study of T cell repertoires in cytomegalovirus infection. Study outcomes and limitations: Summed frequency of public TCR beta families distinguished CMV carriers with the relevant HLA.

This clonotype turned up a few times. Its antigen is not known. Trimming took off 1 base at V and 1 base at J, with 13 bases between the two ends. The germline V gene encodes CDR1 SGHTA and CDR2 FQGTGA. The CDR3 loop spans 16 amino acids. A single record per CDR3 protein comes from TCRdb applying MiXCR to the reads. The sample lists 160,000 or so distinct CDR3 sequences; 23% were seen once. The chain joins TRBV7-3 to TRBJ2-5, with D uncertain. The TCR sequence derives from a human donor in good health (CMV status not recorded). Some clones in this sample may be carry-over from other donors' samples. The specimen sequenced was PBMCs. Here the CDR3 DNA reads TGTGCCAGCAGCTTAATTGGCAGGTCACTCCAAGAGACCCAGTACTTC. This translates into CASSLIGRSLQETQYF. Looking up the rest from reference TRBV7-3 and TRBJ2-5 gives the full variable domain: GAGVSQTPSNKVTEKGKYVELRCDPISGHTALYWYRQSLGQGPEFLIYFQGTGAADDSGLPNDRFFAVRPEGSVSTLKIQRTERGDSAVYLCASSLIGRSLQETQYFGPGTRLLVL.